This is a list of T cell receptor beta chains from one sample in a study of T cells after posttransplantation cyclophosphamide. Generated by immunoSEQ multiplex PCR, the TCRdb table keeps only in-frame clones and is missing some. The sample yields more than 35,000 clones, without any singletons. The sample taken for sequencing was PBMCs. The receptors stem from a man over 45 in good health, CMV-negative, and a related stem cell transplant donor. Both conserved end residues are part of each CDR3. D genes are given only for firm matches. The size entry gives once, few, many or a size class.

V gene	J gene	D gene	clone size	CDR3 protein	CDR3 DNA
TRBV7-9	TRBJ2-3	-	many	CASSPGGGRTDTQYF	TGTGCCAGCAGCCCTGGGGGCGGGAGAACAGATACGCAGTATTTT
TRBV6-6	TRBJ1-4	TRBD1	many	CASSRPGQGEEKLFF	TGTGCCAGCAGTCGACCCGGACAGGGAGAGGAAAAACTGTTTTTT
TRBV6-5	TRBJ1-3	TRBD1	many	CASSLQGLTGNTIYF	TGTGCCAGCAGTTTACAGGGGCTTACTGGAAACACCATATATTTT
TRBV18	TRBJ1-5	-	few	CASSPKGGNQPQHF	TGTGCCAGCTCACCGAAGGGAGGGAATCAGCCCCAGCATTTT
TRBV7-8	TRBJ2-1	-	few	CASSFKRFEEKMKSSYNEQFF	TGTGCCAGCAGCTTCAAGCGATTTGAGGAAAAGATGAAAAGTTCCTACAATGAGCAGTTCTTC
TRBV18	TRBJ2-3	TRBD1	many	CASSPGQGHGDTQYF	TGTGCCAGCTCACCGGGACAGGGGCACGGAGATACGCAGTATTTT
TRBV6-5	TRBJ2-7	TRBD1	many	CASSLTGSNEQYF	TGTGCCAGCAGCCTGACAGGGTCGAACGAGCAGTACTTC
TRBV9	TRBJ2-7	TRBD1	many	CASSGGQGYEQYF	TGTGCCAGCAGCGGAGGACAGGGCTACGAGCAGTACTTC
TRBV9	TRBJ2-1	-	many	CASSVVESSYNEQFF	TGTGCCAGCAGCGTAGTAGAGAGCTCCTACAATGAGCAGTTCTTC
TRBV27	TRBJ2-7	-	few	CASSRTYIKYEQYF	TGTGCCAGCAGTCGAACATATATTAAGTACGAGCAGTACTTC
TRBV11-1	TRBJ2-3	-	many	CASSPRGTDTQYF	TGTGCCAGCAGCCCCCGGGGCACAGATACGCAGTATTTT
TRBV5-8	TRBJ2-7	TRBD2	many	CASSSGTSDLTSFSYEQYF	TGTGCCAGCAGTTCCGGGACTAGCGACCTCACCTCTTTCTCCTACGAGCAGTACTTC